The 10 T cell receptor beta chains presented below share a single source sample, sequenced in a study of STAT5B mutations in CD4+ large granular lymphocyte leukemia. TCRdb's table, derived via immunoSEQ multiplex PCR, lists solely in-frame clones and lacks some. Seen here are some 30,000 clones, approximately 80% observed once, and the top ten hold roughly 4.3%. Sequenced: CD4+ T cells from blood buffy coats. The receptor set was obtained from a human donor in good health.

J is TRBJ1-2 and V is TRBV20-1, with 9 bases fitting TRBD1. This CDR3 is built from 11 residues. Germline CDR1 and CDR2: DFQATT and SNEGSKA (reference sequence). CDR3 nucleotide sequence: TGCAGGGCGACAGGGGGCTATGGCTACACCTTC. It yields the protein CRATGGYGYTF.

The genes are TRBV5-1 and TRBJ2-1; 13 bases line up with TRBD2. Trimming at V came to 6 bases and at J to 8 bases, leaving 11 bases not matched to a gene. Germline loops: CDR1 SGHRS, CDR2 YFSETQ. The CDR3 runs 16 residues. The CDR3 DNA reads TGCGCCAGCAAGATGAGGACTAGCGGGAGCGGCGATGAGCAGTTCTTC. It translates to CASKMRTSGSGDEQFF. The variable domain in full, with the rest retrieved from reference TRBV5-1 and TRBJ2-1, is KAGVTQTPRYLIKTRGQQVTLSCSPISGHRSVSWYQQTPGQGLQFLFEYFSETQRNKGNFPGRFSGRQFSNSRSEMNVSTLELGDSALYLCASKMRTSGSGDEQFFGPGTRLTVL.

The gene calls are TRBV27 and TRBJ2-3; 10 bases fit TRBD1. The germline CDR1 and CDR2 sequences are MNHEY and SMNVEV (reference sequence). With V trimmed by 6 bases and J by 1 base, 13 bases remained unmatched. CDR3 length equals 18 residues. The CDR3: CASSRDRGEAGRTDTQYF. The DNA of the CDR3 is TGTGCCAGCAGCCGGGACAGGGGTGAAGCGGGTCGCACAGATACGCAGTATTTT.

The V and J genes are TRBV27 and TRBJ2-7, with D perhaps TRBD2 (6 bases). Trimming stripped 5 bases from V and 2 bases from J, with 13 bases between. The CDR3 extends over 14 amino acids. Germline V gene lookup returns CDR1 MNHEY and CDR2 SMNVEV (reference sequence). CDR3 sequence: CASSDTAGTYEQYF. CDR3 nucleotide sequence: TGTGCCAGCAGTGATACCGCGGGGACCTACGAGCAGTACTTC.

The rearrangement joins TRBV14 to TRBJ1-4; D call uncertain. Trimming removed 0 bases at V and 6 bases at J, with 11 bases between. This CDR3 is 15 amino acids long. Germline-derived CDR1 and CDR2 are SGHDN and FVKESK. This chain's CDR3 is CASSQDRAVYEKLFF. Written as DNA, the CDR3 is TGTGCCAGCAGCCAAGATCGGGCGGTTTATGAAAAACTGTTTTTT.

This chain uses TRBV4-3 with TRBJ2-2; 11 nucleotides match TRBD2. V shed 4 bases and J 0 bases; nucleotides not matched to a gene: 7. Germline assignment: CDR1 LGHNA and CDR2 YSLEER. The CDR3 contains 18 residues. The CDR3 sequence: CASSRQSTSGTNTGELFF. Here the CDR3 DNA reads TGCGCCAGCAGCCGACAATCGACTAGCGGGACGAACACCGGGGAGCTGTTTTTT.

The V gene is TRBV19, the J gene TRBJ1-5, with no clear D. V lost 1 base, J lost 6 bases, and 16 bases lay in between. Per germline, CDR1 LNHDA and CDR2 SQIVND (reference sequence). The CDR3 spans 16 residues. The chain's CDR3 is CASSIGLQARVQPQHF. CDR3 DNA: TGTGCCAGTAGTATAGGGTTGCAGGCACGCGTTCAGCCCCAGCATTTT.

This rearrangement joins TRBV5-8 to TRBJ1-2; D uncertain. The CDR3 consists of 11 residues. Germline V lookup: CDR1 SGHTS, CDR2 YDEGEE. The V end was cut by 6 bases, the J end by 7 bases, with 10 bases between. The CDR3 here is CASTRVGGYTF. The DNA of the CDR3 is TGTGCCAGCACCCGAGTAGGTGGCTACACCTTC. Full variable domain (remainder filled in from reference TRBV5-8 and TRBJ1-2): EAGVTQSPTHLIKTRGQQATLRCSPISGHTSVYWYQQALGLGLQFLLWYDEGEERNRGNFPPRFSGRQFPNYSSELNVNALELEDSALYLCASTRVGGYTFGSGTRLTVV.

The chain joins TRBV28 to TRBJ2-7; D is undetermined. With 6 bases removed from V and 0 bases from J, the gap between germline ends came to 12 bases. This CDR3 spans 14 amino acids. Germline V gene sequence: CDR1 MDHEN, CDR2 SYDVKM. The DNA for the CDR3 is TGTGCCAGCAGCCTAGACGGAAGCTCCTACGAGCAGTACTTC. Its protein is CASSLDGSSYEQYF. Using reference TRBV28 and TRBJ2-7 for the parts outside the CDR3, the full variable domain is DVKVTQSSRYLVKRTGEKVFLECVQDMDHENMFWYRQDPGLGLRLIYFSYDVKMKEKGDIPEGYSVSREKKERFSLILESASTNQTSMYLCASSLDGSSYEQYFGPGTRLTVT.

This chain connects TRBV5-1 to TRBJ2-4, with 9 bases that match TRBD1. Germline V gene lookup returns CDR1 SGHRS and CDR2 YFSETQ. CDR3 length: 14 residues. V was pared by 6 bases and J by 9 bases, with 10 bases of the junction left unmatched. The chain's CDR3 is CASKEDRGVSIQYF. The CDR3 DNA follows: TGCGCCAGCAAAGAGGACAGGGGAGTTTCCATTCAGTACTTC.